A single sample gave rise to the 6 T cell receptor delta chains below, sequenced in a study of gamma-delta T cells after stem cell transplantation. TCRdb re-identified clones in the RT-PCR reads via CATT. The sample includes 90 to 120 delta-chain clones, about three quarters of them seen just once. The source material was gamma-delta T cells. The receptors were gathered from a human donor. It is not recorded whose cells these are; they may come from a transplant donor. This table probably holds off-target reads from a library built for another chain.

This clone occurred a few times. The genes are TRDV2 and TRDJ3; 9 positions agree with TRDD3. The CDR3 runs 18 residues. Looked up from germline, CDR1 is GEAIGNYY and CDR2 is EKD. The V segment lost 0 bases and the J segment 0 bases; nucleotides outside the gene matches: 2. The CDR3 coding sequence is TGTGCCTGTGACACCGTACTGGGGGACTCCTGGGACACCCGACAGATGTTTTTC. This gives the protein CACDTVLGDSWDTRQMFF.

This clone was observed a single time. The rearrangement uses TRDV2 and TRDJ3; 9 nucleotides align to TRDD3. This CDR3 has 24 residues. Looked up from germline, CDR1 is GEAIGNYY and CDR2 is EKD. J lost 2 bases, V lost 5 bases, and 27 bases had no gene match. Written as DNA, the CDR3 is TGTGCCTGTGCGGAAGTACGGGCGCGTACTGGGGGAAGCCGAGGCCCCTGGGACACCCGACAGATGTTTTTC. Its translation is CACAEVRARTGGSRGPWDTRQMFF.

This chain connects TRDV1 to TRDJ2; 13 bases match TRDD3. CDR1 is TSWWSYY, CDR2 QGS, per germline. After removal of 0 bases from V and 10 bases from J, the junction contained 20 bases not matched to a gene. This CDR3 is built from 21 residues. The CDR3 DNA reads as TGTGCTCTTGGGGAACTCAGGTTATATATCAAGCTACTGGGGGATACGAAACAACTCTTCTTT. Translation: CALGELRLYIKLLGDTKQLFF.

J is TRDJ1 and V is TRDV1, with D unresolved. The CDR3 is 17 amino acids. V gave up 1 base and J gave up 7 bases, with 22 bases separating them. Germline CDR1 TSWWSYY, CDR2 QGS. The CDR3: CALGERRPLRAGPKLIF. The DNA for the CDR3 is TGTGCTCTTGGGGAACGGCGGCCTCTCCGGGCTGGCCCTAAACTCATCTTT.

To note about this clone: A junction boundary mismatches the germline segment, possibly from a read error. The V call is TRDV2, the J call TRDJ3, with 10 bases lining up with TRDD3. The CDR3 spans 14 residues. From germline, CDR1 is GEAIGNYY and CDR2 EKD. The CDR3 sequence is CACDILGDTRQMFF. The CDR3 DNA reads as TGTGCCTGTGACATACTGGGGGATACCCGACAGATGTTTTTC.

The V and J genes are TRDV2 and TRDJ2; TRDD3 agrees at 7 bases. This CDR3 is 17 amino acids long. Germline V gene data show CDR1 as GEAIGNYY and CDR2 as EKD. V lost 0 bases to trimming and J lost 0 bases; unmatched junction nucleotides: 6. Here the CDR3 DNA reads TGTGCCTGTGACACCGAGTGGGGGACCCCTTTGACAGCACAACTCTTCTTT. Protein product: CACDTEWGTPLTAQLFF.